One and the same sample provided the 12 T cell receptor beta chains below, sequenced in a study of identical twins. TCRdb used MiXCR to reprocess the 5' RACE reads, holding one entry per CDR3 protein. The sample lists 690,000 or so distinct CDR3 sequences, 8.6% occurring once. These data were likewise used in another study, on yellow fever vaccine responses in identical twins.

Sequencing was carried out using PBMCs. The receptor set was obtained from a woman aged 18-29 years in good health.

This clonotype was counted a few times. The chain recombines TRBV11-2 with TRBJ2-5, with D perhaps TRBD1 or TRBD2 (5 bases each). Trimming shortened V by 9 bases and J by 0 bases, and 17 bases separated the two germline ends. Germline V gives CDR1 SGHAT, CDR2 FQNNGV. The CDR3 has 15 amino acids. The CDR3 here is CASHYTGTNQETQYF. CDR3 sequence (DNA): TGTGCCAGTCACTACACCGGGACCAACCAAGAGACCCAGTACTTC.

This clonotype was counted between two and nine times. V gene TRBV11-2 combines with J gene TRBJ2-7; 7 bases align to TRBD2. This CDR3 is 14 amino acids long. V lost 6 bases, J lost 2 bases, and 7 bases stayed unmatched. From germline, CDR1 is SGHAT and CDR2 FQNNGV. In DNA, the CDR3 is TGTGCCAGCAGTGTCATAGCGGGCGCCTACGAGCAGTACTTC. Amino acids: CASSVIAGAYEQYF.

The V and J genes are TRBV9 and TRBJ2-1; D call uncertain. CDR1 is SGDLS, CDR2 YYNGEE, per germline. The CDR3 spans 13 residues. V lost 0 bases to trimming and J lost 5 bases, with 6 bases between them. The CDR3 coding sequence is TGTGCCAGCAGCGTAGATGCGAACAATGAGCAGTTCTTC. Translation gives CASSVDANNEQFF.

This clonotype has at least ten counts. The chain combines TRBV29-1 with TRBJ2-2, with D possibly TRBD2 on 6 matching bases. CDR1 is SQVTM, CDR2 ANQGSEA, per germline. The CDR3 runs 14 residues. Deletions cut 7 bases from V and 2 bases from J, with 14 bases between. CDR3: CSARDGSNTGELFF. CDR3 bases: TGCAGCGCCCGGGACGGGAGTAACACCGGGGAGCTGTTTTTT.

There are a few counts of this clonotype. The chain uses TRBV9 and TRBJ2-7; 12 positions match TRBD2. V lost 0 bases, J lost 4 bases, and 8 bases stayed unmatched. The CDR3 covers 17 residues. Germline CDR1 reads SGDLS; CDR2 reads YYNGEE. The chain's CDR3 is CASSVAPLAGGPYEQYF. CDR3 nucleotide sequence: TGTGCCAGCAGCGTAGCTCCACTAGCGGGGGGCCCGTACGAGCAGTACTTC.

This clonotype was detected only a few times. The J gene is TRBJ2-3, the V gene TRBV6-1; D call uncertain. The CDR3 is 15 residues long. Trimming took off 3 bases at V and 5 bases at J, with 15 bases between the two ends. The germline CDR1 and CDR2 sequences are MNHNS and SASEGT. The CDR3: CASSDRQSGRDTQYF. The CDR3 bases are TGTGCCAGCAGTGACCGTCAGTCCGGGCGAGATACGCAGTATTTT.

This clonotype was recorded many times. The chain has TRBV24-1 and TRBJ1-5, with D perhaps TRBD1 (6 bases). Germline values: CDR1 KGHDR, CDR2 SFDVKD. The length of the CDR3 is 13 residues. Trimming took 5 bases from V and 7 from J, leaving 11 bases between them. Here the CDR3 DNA reads TGTGCCACCAGTGGTACAGGGTACCAGCCCCAGCATTTT. This sequence encodes CATSGTGYQPQHF.

The chain couples TRBV27 to TRBJ2-5; 9 bases map to TRBD2. Germline CDR1 is MNHEY and CDR2 is SMNVEV (reference sequence). The CDR3 has 14 amino acids. V was pared by 5 bases and J by 4 bases, with 5 bases of the junction left unmatched. This chain's CDR3 is CASSPKLAGETQYF. The CDR3 DNA reads TGTGCCAGCAGTCCGAAACTAGCGGGAGAGACCCAGTACTTC.

This clonotype was observed a few times. The rearrangement uses TRBV7-9 and TRBJ2-5; a possible D gene is TRBD2 (6 bases). The CDR3 is 15 residues long. The V gene lost 5 bases and the J gene lost 3 bases, with 16 bases spanning the gap. The germline CDR1 and CDR2 sequences are SEHNR and FQNEAQ (reference sequence). DNA for the CDR3: TGTGCCAGCAGCAAGCCGGGAGCCCTAGAAGAGACCCAGTACTTC. Amino acid sequence: CASSKPGALEETQYF.

The chain couples TRBV12-3 or TRBV12-4 to TRBJ2-4, with TRBD1 as a possible D gene (5 bases). Trimming pared 5 bases from V and 6 bases from J, leaving 8 bases between. The CDR3 runs 12 residues. CDR3 sequence reads: CASSDDRNIQYF. For the CDR3, the DNA is TGTGCCAGCAGTGATGACAGAAACATTCAGTACTTC.

The chain employs TRBV20-1 and TRBJ2-7; D call uncertain. Germline CDR1 DFQATT, CDR2 SNEGSKA (reference sequence). This CDR3 spans 14 amino acids. V was cut by 3 bases and J by 3 bases, with 15 bases left in between. CDR3 nucleotides: TGCAGTGCTAGCTCGGCACCCAAAGACTACGAGCAGTACTTC. Translated, it gives CSASSAPKDYEQYF.

This rearrangement joins TRBV27 to TRBJ2-5; D may be TRBD1 or TRBD2 (6 bases each). The V gene lost 6 bases and the J gene lost 3 bases, with 11 bases spanning the gap. Germline assignment: CDR1 MNHEY and CDR2 SMNVEV (reference sequence). The CDR3 is made up of 13 amino acids. CDR3 DNA sequence: TGTGCCAGCAGCTGGGGGGCGGAAGAGACCCAGTACTTC. Its translation: CASSWGAEETQYF.